This T cell receptor (beta chain) was identified in a study of STAT5B mutations in CD4+ large granular lymphocyte leukemia. General study findings and limits: Patient CD4-sorted repertoires looked more clonal than healthy CD4+ repertoires, even without putative leukemic clones.

This clone qualifies as large. Its cognate antigen is unknown. Bead-separated CD4+, CD4+CD8+, CD57+ or CD56+ fractions, or PBMC, were used. This CDR3 spans 14 amino acids. V was pared by 4 bases and J by 4 bases, with 13 bases between. CDR1 and CDR2 from the germline V gene are MNHEY and SMNVEV (reference sequence). Repertoires were generated with immunoSEQ multiplex PCR, while TCRdb's copy carries only in-frame clones and drops some. Of about 720 clones listed, 65% to 70% are singletons. This clonotype originated in a man aged 60 to 75 with CD4+ T-cell large granular lymphocyte leukemia. The sequenced sample was PBMCs. The V call is TRBV27, the J call TRBJ1-2; D may be TRBD1 (5 bases). Here the CDR3 DNA reads TGTGCCAGCAGTTCCATCAGGGAAAGCTATGGCTACACCTTC. Residues: CASSSIRESYGYTF.